This record concerns one TCR beta chain sequence. Its antigen is not known. The sample belongs to a study of cytomegalovirus exposure and HLA in healthy donors. Study outcomes and limitations: The tendency of first-cohort TCR clusters to co-occur in the 120 or so validation repertoires was identified by a subsequent analysis. According to the study, 180 or so TCR beta chains were cytomegalovirus-associated.

The method was immunoSEQ multiplex PCR; TCRdb's version includes in-frame clones alone and lacks a portion of them. The sample includes roughly 240,000 clones, just under 90% of them seen just once. This CDR3 is 12 amino acids long. The germline gives CDR1 MDHEN, CDR2 SYDVKM. V lost 2 bases, J lost 10 bases, and 12 bases lay in between. Sequencing used PBMCs. The clonotype originates from a young man in good health and CMV-seronegative. V usage is TRBV28 and J usage is TRBJ2-7; perhaps TRBD1 as D (6 bases). The CDR3 sequence: CASSLPDSLQYF. CDR3 coding DNA: TGTGCCAGCAGTTTACCGGACAGTCTTCAGTACTTC.